The clone carrying this T cell receptor beta chain was counted ten times or more. The antigen remains unidentified. This CDR3 has 13 residues. V lost 7 bases and J lost 5, with 14 bases in between. This entry comes from a study of response to subunit inactivated influenza vaccine. Study-level results: The study's authors posited that every seasonal influenza vaccination enlists few new T cells.

TCRdb re-called the RT-PCR reads with MiXCR, one entry per CDR3 protein. This table holds about 310,000 distinct CDR3 sequences, about 20% found once. The source material was PBMCs from blood, sampled less than 22 months after vaccination. This clonotype was obtained from a man aged 50 to 69 who received an inactivated influenza vaccine. The rearrangement links TRBV12-3 or TRBV12-4 to TRBJ1-1; possible D gene TRBD1, 5 bases. In DNA, the CDR3 is TGTGCCAGCACCGTAGGCGGGGGTACTGAAGCTTTCTTT. It encodes CASTVGGGTEAFF.